This TCR beta chain was identified in a study of T cells in Graves' hyperthyroidism and ophthalmopathy. For the study at large: Sampling of peripheral blood happened at initial diagnosis, prior to any treatment.

Study findings and constraints: A model built on 13 V-J features separated ophthalmopathy from stable hyperthyroidism.

V trimming: 0 bases; J trimming: 6 bases; junction bases outside the gene matches: 9. The CDR3 is 17 amino acids. Germline lookup yields CDR1 MNHEY and CDR2 SVGEGT. Each person with ophthalmopathy scored at least 3 on the Clinical Activity Score, reached NOSPECS grade 4 or higher, and had been ill under 3 months. Diagnosis relied on clinical symptoms, serum thyroxine and TRAb, thyroid ultrasound and orbital computed tomography. This clonotype has at least ten counts. Its target is unknown. RNA transcripts served as the template for amplifying TCR beta CDR3 regions. Researchers ran a first-round RT-PCR on the TCR CDR3 using the HTBI primer set. Using its own MiXCR run on the multiplex PCR reads, TCRdb lists one record per CDR3 protein. The repertoire holds hundreds of thousands of distinct CDR3 sequences, with 15% to 20% as singletons.

This sequence was found in a man aged 40-55 years with Graves' ophthalmopathy. Sequenced material: blood. The chain has TRBV6-2 or TRBV6-3 and TRBJ2-2, with 8 bases matching TRBD1. This CDR3 reads CASSYSMLSRGPGELFF. The CDR3 region has the DNA TGTGCCAGCAGTTACTCGATGCTCAGCAGGGGGCCCGGGGAGCTGTTTTTT.